This T cell receptor beta chain is from a study of OX40 agonist ivuxolimab in advanced cancers. Trimming removed 6 bases from V and 2 bases from J; junction bases left unmatched: 10. The CDR3 totals 17 residues. The germline V gene has CDR1 SNHLY and CDR2 FYNNEI. Some clones are missing from TCRdb's copy, which holds only in-frame ones; the method was immunoSEQ multiplex PCR. Of approximately 89,000 clones listed, about 91% are singletons. General study results and limits: At 0.1 to 3.0 mg/kg, CD4+ and CD8+ blood T cells expanded clonally by week 6.

Comments on this clone: The antigen is undetermined.

The sequence was obtained from an adult with an advanced solid tumor such as melanoma, head and neck, liver or kidney cancer. The V gene is TRBV2, the J gene TRBJ2-3; 11 bases fit TRBD2. This sample comprised CD4+ or CD8+ T cells sorted from blood, obtained in a trial of the OX40 agonist ivuxolimab. The CDR3 loop is CASRRGTGLADTDTQYF. The CDR3 region has the DNA TGTGCCAGCAGGAGAGGTACGGGACTAGCGGACACAGATACGCAGTATTTT.